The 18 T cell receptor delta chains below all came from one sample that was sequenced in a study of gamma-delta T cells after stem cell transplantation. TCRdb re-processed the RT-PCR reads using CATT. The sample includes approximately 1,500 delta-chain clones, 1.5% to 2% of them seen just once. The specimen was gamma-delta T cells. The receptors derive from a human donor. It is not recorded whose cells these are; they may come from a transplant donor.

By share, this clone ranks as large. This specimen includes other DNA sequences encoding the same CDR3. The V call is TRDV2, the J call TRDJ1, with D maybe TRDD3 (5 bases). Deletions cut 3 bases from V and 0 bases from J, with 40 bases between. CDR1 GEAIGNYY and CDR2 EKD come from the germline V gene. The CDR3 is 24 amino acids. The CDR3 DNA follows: TGTGCCTGTGACCCCGTAATCGAAGGGGGGTCTCTTTCCCACACCGGGAAGTACACCGATAAACTCATCTTT. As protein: CACDPVIEGGSLSHTGKYTDKLIF.

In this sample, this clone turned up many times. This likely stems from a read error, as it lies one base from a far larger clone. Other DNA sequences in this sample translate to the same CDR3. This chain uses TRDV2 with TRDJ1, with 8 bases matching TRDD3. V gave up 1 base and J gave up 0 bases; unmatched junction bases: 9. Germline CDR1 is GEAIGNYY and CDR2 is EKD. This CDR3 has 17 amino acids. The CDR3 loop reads CACDTVAGGPYTDKLIF. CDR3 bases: TGTGCCTGTGACACAGTAGCTGGGGGACCCTACACCGATAAACTCATCTTT.

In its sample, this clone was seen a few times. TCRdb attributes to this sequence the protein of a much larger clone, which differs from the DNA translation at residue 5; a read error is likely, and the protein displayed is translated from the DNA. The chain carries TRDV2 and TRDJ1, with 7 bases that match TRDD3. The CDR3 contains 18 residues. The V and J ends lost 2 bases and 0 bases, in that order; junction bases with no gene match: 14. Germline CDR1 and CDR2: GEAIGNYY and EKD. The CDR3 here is CACDILRWGTADTDKLIF. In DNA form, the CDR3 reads TGTGCCTGTGACATTTTACGGTGGGGGACCGCCGACACCGATAAACTCATCTTT.

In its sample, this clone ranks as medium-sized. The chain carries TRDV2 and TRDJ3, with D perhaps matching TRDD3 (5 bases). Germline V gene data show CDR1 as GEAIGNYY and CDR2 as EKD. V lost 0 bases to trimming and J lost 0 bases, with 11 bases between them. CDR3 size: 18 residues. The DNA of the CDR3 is TGTGCCTGTGACACCGTGGGGACAGGCTCCTGGGACACCCGACAGATGTTTTTC. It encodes CACDTVGTGSWDTRQMFF.

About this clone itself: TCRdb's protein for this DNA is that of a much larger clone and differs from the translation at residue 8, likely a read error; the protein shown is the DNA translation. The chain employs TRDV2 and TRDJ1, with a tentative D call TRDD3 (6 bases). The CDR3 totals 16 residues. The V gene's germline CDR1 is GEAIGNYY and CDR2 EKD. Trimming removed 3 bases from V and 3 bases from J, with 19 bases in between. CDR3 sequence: CACDSLAGGEADKLIF. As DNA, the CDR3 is TGTGCCTGTGACTCTCTTGCGGGGGGGGAGGCCGATAAACTCATCTTT.

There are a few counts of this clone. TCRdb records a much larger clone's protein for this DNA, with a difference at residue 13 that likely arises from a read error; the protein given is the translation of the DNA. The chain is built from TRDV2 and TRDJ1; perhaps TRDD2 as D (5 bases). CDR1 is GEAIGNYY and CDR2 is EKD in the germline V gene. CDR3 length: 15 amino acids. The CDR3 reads CAFGNFPLNTDKPIF. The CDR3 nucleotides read TGTGCCTTTGGAAACTTCCCCCTCAACACCGATAAACCCATCTTT.

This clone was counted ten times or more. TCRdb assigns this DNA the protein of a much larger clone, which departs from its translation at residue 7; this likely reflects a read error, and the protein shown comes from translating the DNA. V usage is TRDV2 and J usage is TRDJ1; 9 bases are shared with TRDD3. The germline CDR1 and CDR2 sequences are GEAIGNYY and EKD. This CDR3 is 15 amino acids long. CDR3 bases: TGTGCCTGTGACCCCTTACCGGGGGATACCGGTAAACTCATCTTT. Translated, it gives CACDPLPGDTGKLIF.

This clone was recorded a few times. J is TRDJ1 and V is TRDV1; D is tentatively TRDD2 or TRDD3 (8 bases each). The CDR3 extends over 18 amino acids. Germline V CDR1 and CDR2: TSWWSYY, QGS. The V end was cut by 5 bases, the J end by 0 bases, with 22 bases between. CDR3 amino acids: CALGTPFLILGDTDKLIF. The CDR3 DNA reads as TGTGCTCTTGGGACCCCCTTCCTAATACTGGGGGACACCGATAAACTCATCTTT.

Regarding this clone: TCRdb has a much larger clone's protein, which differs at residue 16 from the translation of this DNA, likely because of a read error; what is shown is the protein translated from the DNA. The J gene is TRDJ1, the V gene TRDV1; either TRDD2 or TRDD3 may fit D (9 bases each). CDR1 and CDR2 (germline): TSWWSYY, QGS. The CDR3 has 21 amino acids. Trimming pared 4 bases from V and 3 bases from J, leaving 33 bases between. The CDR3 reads CALGVHPSYSTGGVYADKLIF. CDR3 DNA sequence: TGTGCTCTTGGGGTCCACCCTTCCTACAGTACTGGGGGAGTTTACGCCGATAAACTCATCTTT.

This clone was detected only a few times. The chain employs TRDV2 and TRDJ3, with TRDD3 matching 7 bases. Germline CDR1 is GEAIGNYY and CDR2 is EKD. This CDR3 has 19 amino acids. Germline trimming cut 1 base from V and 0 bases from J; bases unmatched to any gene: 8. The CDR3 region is CACDTLGALPSWDTRQMFF. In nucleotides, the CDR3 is TGTGCCTGTGACACGCTGGGGGCTCTACCCTCCTGGGACACCCGACAGATGTTTTTC.

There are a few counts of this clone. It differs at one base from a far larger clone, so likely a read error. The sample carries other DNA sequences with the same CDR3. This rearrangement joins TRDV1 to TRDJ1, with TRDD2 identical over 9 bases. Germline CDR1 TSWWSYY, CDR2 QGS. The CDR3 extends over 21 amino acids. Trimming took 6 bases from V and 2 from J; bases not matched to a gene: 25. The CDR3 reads CALGPLPSYRIQMRRTDKLIF. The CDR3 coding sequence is TGTGCTCTTGGCCCCTTACCTTCCTACCGCATCCAAATGCGGAGGACCGATAAACTCATCTTT.

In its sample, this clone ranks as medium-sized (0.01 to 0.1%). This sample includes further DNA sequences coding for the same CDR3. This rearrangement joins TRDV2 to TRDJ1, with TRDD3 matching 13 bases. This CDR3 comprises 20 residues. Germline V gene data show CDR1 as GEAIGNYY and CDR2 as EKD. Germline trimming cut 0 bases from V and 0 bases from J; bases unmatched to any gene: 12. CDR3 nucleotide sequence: TGTGCCTGTGACACCGTTGGTACTGGGGGATACGCGGGGAACACCGATAAACTCATCTTT. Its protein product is CACDTVGTGGYAGNTDKLIF.

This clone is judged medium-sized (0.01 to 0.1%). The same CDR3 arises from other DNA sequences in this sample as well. CDR3: CACDPLLGDTPNTDKLIF. CDR3 DNA: TGTGCCTGTGACCCTCTACTGGGGGATACTCCGAACACCGATAAACTCATCTTT. The V and J genes are TRDV2 and TRDJ1, with 12 bases that match TRDD3. V trimming: 3 bases; J trimming: 0 bases; junction bases outside the gene matches: 10. This CDR3 has 18 amino acids. Germline CDR1 is GEAIGNYY and CDR2 is EKD.

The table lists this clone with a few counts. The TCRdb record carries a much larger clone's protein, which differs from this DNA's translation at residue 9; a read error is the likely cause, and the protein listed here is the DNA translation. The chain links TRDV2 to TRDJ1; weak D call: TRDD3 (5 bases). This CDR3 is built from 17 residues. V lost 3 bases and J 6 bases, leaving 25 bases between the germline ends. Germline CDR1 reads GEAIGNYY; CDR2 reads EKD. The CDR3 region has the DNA TGTGCCTGTGACGCCGCCGGCCCGGAGGGGACAAGGAATAAACTCATCTTT. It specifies CACDAAGPEGTRNKLIF.

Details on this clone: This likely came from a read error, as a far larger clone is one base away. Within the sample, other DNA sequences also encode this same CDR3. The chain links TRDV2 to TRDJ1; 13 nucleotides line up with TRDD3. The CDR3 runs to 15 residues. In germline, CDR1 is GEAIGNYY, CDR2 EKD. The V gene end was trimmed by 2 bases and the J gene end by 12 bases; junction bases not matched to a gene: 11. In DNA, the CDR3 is TGTGCCTGTGACAACGTACTGGGGGATACGGGGCGGTTCATCTTT. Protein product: CACDNVLGDTGRFIF.

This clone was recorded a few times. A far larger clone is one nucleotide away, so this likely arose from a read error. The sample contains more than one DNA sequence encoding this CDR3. The CDR3 bases are TGCGCCTGTGACACGGTAGCTGGGGGACCCTACACCGATAAACTCATCTTT. It encodes CACDTVAGGPYTDKLIF. The chain uses TRDV2 and TRDJ1, with 8 bases that match TRDD3. Germline CDR1 GEAIGNYY, CDR2 EKD. The CDR3 has 17 amino acids.

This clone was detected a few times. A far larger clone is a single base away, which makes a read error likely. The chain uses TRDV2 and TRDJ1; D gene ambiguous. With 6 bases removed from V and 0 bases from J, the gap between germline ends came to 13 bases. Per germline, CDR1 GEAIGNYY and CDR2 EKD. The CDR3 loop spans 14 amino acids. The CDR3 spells CACHGITHTDKLIF. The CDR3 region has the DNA TGTGCCTGTCACGGCATAACCCACACCGATAAACTCATCTTT.

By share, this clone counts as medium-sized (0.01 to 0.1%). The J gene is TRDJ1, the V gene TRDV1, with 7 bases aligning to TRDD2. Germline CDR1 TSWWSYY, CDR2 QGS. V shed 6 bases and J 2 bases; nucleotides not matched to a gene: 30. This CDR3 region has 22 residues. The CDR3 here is CALGHIGFSYLYGVGPTDKLIF. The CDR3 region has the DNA TGTGCTCTTGGCCATATAGGGTTTTCCTACCTATATGGAGTGGGTCCTACCGATAAACTCATCTTT.